This T cell receptor beta chain was identified in a study of blood T cell repertoires in COVID-19. Study background: Material from acute and convalescent COVID-19 was sourced from the United States, Italy and Spain.

Per the study methods: Amplified reference gene primers provided the basis for estimating nucleated cell counts. Assay used: immunoSEQ multiplex PCR; TCRdb lists only in-frame clones, some missing. From that table come the V and J calls and clone size; the DNA was used to work out D and trimming. The sample yields under 350,000 clones, 70% to 90% seen once. Germline V gene sequence: CDR1 SGHNT, CDR2 YYREEE (reference sequence). This CDR3 is built from 13 residues. Deletions cut 4 bases from V and 7 bases from J, with 14 bases between. The rearrangement joins TRBV5-4 to TRBJ2-5; D remains unclear. Sequenced material: peripheral blood. This sequence originates from a man aged 18-30 years with active or convalescent COVID-19. The CDR3 coding sequence is TGTGCCAGCAGCCCTGACGCTGGAGCGACCCAGTACTTC. This translates into CASSPDAGATQYF.